A single sample gave rise to the 11 T cell receptor beta chains below, sequenced in a study of blood T cell repertoires in COVID-19 (dated by TCRdb to 2020 to 2021). Library preparation employed the immunoSEQ multiplex PCR assay. The source is immuneACCESS, and TCRdb retained only in-frame sequences with V and J called. Part of the clones is not carried over; for the studies checked, unresolved V genes explain less than half of this, and the remainder is unexplained. Within this sample are hundreds of thousands of clones, with approximately 89% of them counted one time only. The ten top clones hold around 6.3% of the sample. Sequenced input: peripheral blood. The receptors stem from a woman in her twenties or thirties with COVID-19, enrolled during active disease.

The chain couples TRBV2 to TRBJ2-7, with a tentative D call TRBD1 (6 bases). The CDR3 spans 13 residues. Germline lookup yields CDR1 SNHLY and CDR2 FYNNEI. Trimming removed 7 bases at V and 3 bases at J, with 13 bases between. This CDR3 is CASNRQAGYEQYF. The CDR3 DNA sequence: TGTGCCAGCAATAGACAGGCAGGCTACGAGCAGTACTTC.

Only one count was recorded for this clone. This rearrangement joins TRBV7-2 to TRBJ2-2; 7 positions agree with TRBD1. Germline V gene data show CDR1 as SGHTA and CDR2 as FQGNSA. The CDR3 is made up of 15 amino acids. Trimming removed 5 bases from V and 0 bases from J; junction bases left unmatched: 3. DNA of the CDR3: TGTGCCAGCAGCCTGGGACAGACGAACACCGGGGAGCTGTTTTTT. Its translation is CASSLGQTNTGELFF.

The chain combines TRBV18 with TRBJ1-6, with D unclear. The CDR3 runs 15 residues. V was trimmed by 2 bases and J by 10 bases, leaving 15 bases between them. From germline, CDR1 is KGHSH and CDR2 LQKENI. CDR3 sequence: CASSPDAMLGSPLHF. The CDR3 DNA is TGTGCCAGCTCACCAGACGCAATGTTGGGCTCACCCCTCCACTTT.

The chain combines TRBV27 with TRBJ1-1, with unresolved D. The V gene lost 2 bases and the J gene lost 4 bases, with 14 bases spanning the gap. This CDR3 is 15 amino acids long. Germline V lookup: CDR1 MNHEY, CDR2 SMNVEV (reference sequence). In DNA form, the CDR3 reads TGTGCCAGCAGTTTAAAAGAACCCGGGATCACTGAAGCTTTCTTT. It specifies CASSLKEPGITEAFF.

The chain has TRBV7-2 and TRBJ1-2; D may be TRBD1 (5 bases). V lost 5 bases, J lost 4 bases, and 20 bases lay in between. The CDR3 totals 16 residues. CDR1 is SGHTA, CDR2 FQGNSA, per germline. The CDR3 DNA is TGTGCCAGCAGCCTCGGGGGTTTAAGGGGAGGCTATGGCTACACCTTC. Encoded protein: CASSLGGLRGGYGYTF.

CDR3 nucleotides: TGTGCCACCAGTGATTTCAGGGGTGGGGCCAACGTCCTGACTTTC. Its protein product is CATSDFRGGANVLTF. V gene TRBV24-1 combines with J gene TRBJ2-6; D may be TRBD1 (6 bases). This CDR3 contains 15 residues. V shed 1 base and J shed 3 bases, with 6 bases lying between them. CDR1 and CDR2 from the germline V gene are KGHDR and SFDVKD.

J is TRBJ2-3 and V is TRBV7-6; tentative D call: TRBD2 (5 bases). V lost 3 bases, J lost 1 base, and 11 bases lay in between. Germline V gene lookup returns CDR1 SGHVS and CDR2 FNYEAQ. The CDR3 contains 15 residues. CDR3 nucleotides: TGTGCCAGCAGCTTCTTATTCGGGGGCACAGATACGCAGTATTTT. This encodes CASSFLFGGTDTQYF.

The V gene is TRBV10-3, the J gene TRBJ1-6; 10 nucleotides agree with TRBD1. V lost 0 bases and J lost 10; bases outside the gene matches: 3. The length of the CDR3 is 15 residues. Germline assignment: CDR1 ENHRY and CDR2 SYGVKD. The CDR3 protein is CAISESGTGESPLHF. The CDR3 DNA reads TGTGCCATCAGTGAGTCCGGGACAGGGGAATCACCCCTCCACTTT.

J is TRBJ2-7 and V is TRBV2; a possible D gene is TRBD1 (7 bases). The length of the CDR3 is 15 residues. CDR1 is SNHLY, CDR2 FYNNEI, per germline. V was cut by 2 bases and J by 5 bases, with 16 bases left in between. CDR3 sequence reads: CASSETTGRFDEQYV. Here the CDR3 DNA reads TGTGCCAGCAGTGAAACGACAGGGAGGTTCGACGAGCAGTACGTC.

This chain connects TRBV7-2 to TRBJ1-2, with TRBD1 as a possible D gene (5 bases). CDR1 is SGHTA, CDR2 FQGNSA, per germline. The CDR3 contains 12 residues. The germline V and J ends were trimmed by 7 bases and 8 bases, with 14 bases remaining between them. DNA of the CDR3: TGTGCCAGCACCTTCTCAAGGGGAGGCTACACCTTC. It codes for CASTFSRGGYTF.

This clone was found once. V usage is TRBV29-1 and J usage is TRBJ2-7; tentative D call: TRBD1 (6 bases). This CDR3 region has 12 residues. Trimming left V 6 bases short and J 4 bases short, with 13 bases between. Germline lookup yields CDR1 SQVTM and CDR2 ANQGSEA. The CDR3 DNA is TGCAGCGTCGCCCCACAGGGTTACGAGCAGTACTTC. Amino acids: CSVAPQGYEQYF.